A selection of T cell receptor beta chains follows, all from one sample in a study of shared clonotypes between healthy human individuals. The assay was immunoSEQ multiplex PCR, and TCRdb's table has in-frame clones only and misses some. The sample yields around 2.1 million clones, roughly 91% seen once. Sequences were obtained from naive CD8+ T cells from PBMCs. These receptors originate from a man aged 18 to 35 in good health. Some clones in this sample may be carry-over from other donors' samples. Each CDR3 is given with its conserved first and last residue. The D gene is left open where the match is weak. Size is stated for part of the rows, as once, few or many counts, or as a class when the clone is expanded.

>TRBJ2-7|NA|TRBD2|TRBV19
CASSMRLAGAYEQYF
TGTGCCAGTAGTATGAGACTAGCGGGAGCTTACGAGCAGTACTTC
>TRBJ1-1|NA|NA|TRBV4-1
CASSQATGGDTEAFF
TGCGCCAGCAGCCAAGCCACCGGTGGGGACACTGAAGCTTTCTTT
>TRBJ2-1|few|NA|TRBV6-5
CASSYWGEAYNEQFF
TGTGCCAGCAGTTACTGGGGGGAAGCCTACAATGAGCAGTTCTTC
>TRBJ2-3|NA|TRBD1|TRBV5-4
CASSLWGQGTDTQYF
TGTGCCAGCAGCTTGTGGGGACAGGGGACAGATACGCAGTATTTT
>TRBJ2-1|NA|NA|TRBV27
CASSLRSPSYNEQFF
TGTGCCAGCAGTTTGCGATCCCCTTCCTACAATGAGCAGTTCTTC
>TRBJ2-7|NA|TRBD1|TRBV7-2
CASSPRQGVYEQYF
TGTGCCAGCAGCCCTCGACAGGGGGTCTACGAGCAGTACTTC
>TRBJ1-2|NA|NA|TRBV5-4
CASIGVDGRNYGYTF
TGTGCCAGCATCGGGGTAGACGGACGCAACTATGGCTACACCTTC
>TRBJ1-5|NA|TRBD1|TRBV6-1
CASREDRGEPQHF
TGTGCCAGCAGAGAGGACAGGGGAGAGCCCCAGCATTTT
>TRBJ2-3|once|NA|TRBV27
CASTYMGSTDTQYF
TGTGCCAGCACCTATATGGGTAGCACAGATACGCAGTATTTT
>TRBJ2-7|NA|TRBD1|TRBV2
CASSVPGQSSYEQYF
TGTGCCAGCAGTGTACCGGGACAGAGCTCCTACGAGCAGTACTTC
>TRBJ1-2|NA|NA|TRBV29-1
CSVEDLQGPGYTF
TGCAGCGTTGAAGACCTACAGGGCCCTGGCTACACCTTC
>TRBJ2-1|NA|TRBD1|TRBV11-2
CASSPPGQGYNEQFF
TGTGCCAGCAGCCCCCCGGGACAGGGTTACAATGAGCAGTTCTTC
>TRBJ1-1|NA|TRBD1|TRBV7-2
CASSSRDSLYEAFF
TGTGCCAGCAGCTCCCGGGACAGCCTTTATGAAGCTTTCTTT
>TRBJ2-1|NA|NA|TRBV28
CASSEGLGTYNEQFF
TGTGCCAGCAGCGAGGGGTTAGGGACCTACAATGAGCAGTTCTTC
>TRBJ1-2|NA|NA|TRBV7-9
CASSLAQGNYGYTF
TGTGCCAGCAGCTTAGCGCAAGGGAACTATGGCTACACCTTC
>TRBJ2-7|NA|NA|TRBV28
CASRAGYEQYF
TGTGCCAGCAGAGCAGGCTACGAGCAGTACTTC
>TRBJ1-2|NA|NA|TRBV19
CASSKGGGYTF
TGTGCCAGTAGTAAGGGTGGTGGCTACACCTTC
>TRBJ2-1|NA|NA|TRBV29-1
CSVGRPASYNEQFF
TGCAGCGTTGGACGGCCTGCATCCTACAATGAGCAGTTCTTC
>TRBJ2-3|NA|NA|TRBV18
CASSPPSSPDTQYF
TGTGCCAGCTCACCACCTTCGTCTCCGGATACGCAGTATTTT
>TRBJ2-7|NA|TRBD1|TRBV15
CATSRGTGTGAYEQYF
TGTGCCACCAGCAGGGGTACCGGGACAGGGGCCTACGAGCAGTACTTC
>TRBJ2-7|NA|TRBD1|TRBV13
CASSQPSWDRGRESSYEQYF
TGTGCCAGCAGCCAACCATCTTGGGACAGGGGGCGGGAGAGCTCCTACGAGCAGTACTTC
>TRBJ2-7|NA|NA|TRBV5-6
CASSLGPTYEQYF
TGTGCCAGCAGCTTGGGGCCCACCTACGAGCAGTACTTC
>TRBJ2-3|NA|NA|TRBV9
CASSGDGQGADTQYF
TGTGCCAGCAGCGGGGACGGCCAAGGGGCAGATACGCAGTATTTT
>TRBJ2-2|few|TRBD2|TRBV11-2
CASSLGLAAGELFF
TGTGCCAGCAGCTTAGGCCTAGCGGCCGGGGAGCTGTTTTTT
>TRBJ2-2|NA|NA|TRBV29-1
CSVEDVIVAGELFF
TGCAGCGTTGAAGATGTGATTGTCGCCGGGGAGCTGTTTTTT
>TRBJ1-5|NA|NA|TRBV4-3
CASSQDRSFQPQHF
TGCGCCAGCAGCCAAGACCGTAGTTTTCAGCCCCAGCATTTT
>TRBJ2-7|once|NA|TRBV4-1
CASSQTPDTVKFTWEQYF
TGCGCCAGCAGCCAAACCCCTGATACAGTAAAATTTACCTGGGAGCAGTACTTC
>TRBJ1-2|NA|NA|TRBV19
CASSPRTRYGYTF
TGTGCCAGTAGTCCACGGACTCGCTATGGCTACACCTTC
>TRBJ2-1|NA|TRBD1|TRBV27
CASSPKTGISYNEQFF
TGTGCCAGCAGTCCCAAGACAGGGATCTCCTACAATGAGCAGTTCTTC
>TRBJ2-1|few|NA|TRBV28
CASSTRDTVNEQFF
TGTGCCAGCAGTACCCGGGACACCGTCAATGAGCAGTTCTTC
>TRBJ2-7|NA|TRBD1|TRBV9
CASSPFGTGAYEQYF
TGTGCCAGCAGTCCTTTTGGGACAGGGGCCTACGAGCAGTACTTC
>TRBJ2-7|NA|TRBD1|TRBV29-1
CSVDGVGRGQHEQYF
TGCAGCGTTGACGGAGTGGGCAGGGGGCAACACGAGCAGTACTTC
>TRBJ1-2|NA|NA|TRBV9
CASSVADRGNYGYTF
TGTGCCAGCAGCGTAGCTGACCGGGGGAACTATGGCTACACCTTC
>TRBJ1-1|NA|NA|TRBV27
CASSLGRVTEAFF
TGTGCCAGCAGTTTAGGGCGGGTCACTGAAGCTTTCTTT
>TRBJ2-5|NA|NA|TRBV7-9
CASSFLAGKEETQYF
TGTGCCAGCAGCTTTCTCGCGGGAAAGGAGGAGACCCAGTACTTC
>TRBJ2-7|NA|NA|TRBV27
CASSRGKSYEQYF
TGTGCCAGCAGCCGGGGGAAGAGCTACGAGCAGTACTTC
>TRBJ2-1|NA|NA|TRBV27
CASSPGTGPYNEQFF
TGTGCCAGCAGTCCCGGGACTGGGCCCTACAATGAGCAGTTCTTC
>TRBJ2-1|NA|TRBD1|TRBV4-3
CASSQGGTGGNEQFF
TGCGCCAGCAGCCAAGGAGGGACAGGGGGCAATGAGCAGTTCTTC
>TRBJ2-2|NA|NA|TRBV28
CASTNRDNTGELFF
TGTGCCAGCACCAACAGGGACAACACCGGGGAGCTGTTTTTT
>TRBJ2-7|NA|NA|TRBV7-9
CASSSYPQLSYEQYF
TGTGCCAGCAGCTCCTACCCACAGTTGTCCTACGAGCAGTACTTC
>TRBJ1-2|NA|NA|TRBV19
CASSRGDSVKVAF
TGTGCCAGTAGTAGAGGGGACTCGGTAAAGGTAGCCTTC
>TRBJ2-2|NA|NA|TRBV14
CASSQVFRGLTGELFF
TGTGCCAGCAGCCAAGTATTCAGGGGACTTACCGGGGAGCTGTTTTTT
>TRBJ2-5|NA|NA|TRBV15
CATRQLSEETQYF
TGTGCCACCCGACAGTTGTCGGAAGAGACCCAGTACTTC
>TRBJ2-4|NA|NA|TRBV5-1
CASSSWSPLAKNIQYF
TGCGCCAGCAGCTCATGGTCGCCCCTAGCCAAAAACATTCAGTACTTC
>TRBJ1-1|NA|TRBD1|TRBV6-6
CASSWTGDTPNTEAFF
TGTGCCAGCAGTTGGACAGGGGACACCCCGAACACTGAAGCTTTCTTT
>TRBJ1-1|NA|TRBD1|TRBV19
CASSLGTGGFEAFF
TGTGCCAGTAGTCTCGGGACAGGTGGCTTTGAAGCTTTCTTT
>TRBJ2-7|NA|NA|TRBV7-6
CASSLAWGVNLGEQYF
TGTGCCAGCAGCTTAGCCTGGGGGGTGAATCTTGGCGAGCAGTACTTC
>TRBJ2-3|NA|TRBD2|TRBV2
CASTPELGGADTQYF
TGTGCCAGCACCCCCGAGCTGGGAGGGGCAGATACGCAGTATTTT
>TRBJ2-1|NA|TRBD2|TRBV7-8
CASSLEREYYNEQFF
TGTGCCAGCAGCTTGGAGCGGGAGTACTACAATGAGCAGTTCTTC
>TRBJ2-1|NA|TRBD1|TRBV29-1
CSVLGTALNEQFF
TGCAGCGTTCTGGGGACAGCCCTTAATGAGCAGTTCTTC